The clone carrying this T cell receptor (beta chain) was detected only once. These data come from a study of shared clonotypes between healthy human individuals. This CDR3 region has 15 residues. The germline V gene has CDR1 PRHDT and CDR2 FYEKMQ (reference sequence). Germline trimming cut 4 bases from V and 3 bases from J; bases unmatched to any gene: 7. For sorted subsets, roughly 200 ng DNA per replicate equaled around 30,000 T cell genomes. The protocol was immunoSEQ multiplex PCR, while the TCRdb copy is restricted to in-frame clones and leaves out a portion. The sample has 2,500,000 or so clones; about 90% are singletons.

The chain links TRBV13 to TRBJ2-3; 7 bases are shared with TRBD1. The sequencing sample was made of naive CD4+ T cells from PBMCs. Subset described: CD45RA+ positively selected. This receptor was identified in a man aged 18-30 years in good health. Some clones in this sample may be carry-over from other donors' samples. The CDR3 DNA is TGTGCCAGCAGCTCTCAGCGACAGGGAACAGATACGCAGTATTTT. Translation gives CASSSQRQGTDTQYF.